The clone carrying this T cell receptor (beta chain) was seen once. The junction departs from germline at one end; a sequencing error may be responsible. Sequenced by immunoSEQ multiplex PCR; TCRdb stores in-frame clones only, minus some. Of about 95,000 clones listed, roughly four fifths were seen once; the top ten hold 20% to 30%. This sample is part of a study of CD8 T cell repertoires and HIV-1 epitope variants. About the research overall: Epitopes were three Gag families plus Nef HW9 and YT9.

This CDR3 region has 16 residues. Per germline, CDR1 SGHKS and CDR2 YYEKEE (reference sequence). Sequencing was performed on uncultured baseline CD8+ T cells from peripheral blood mononuclear cells (PBMCs). The TCR was taken from a male donor with HIV. V is TRBV5-5 and J is TRBJ1-1, with D perhaps matching TRBD1 (5 bases). The CDR3 loop reads CASSQDVGQGNTEAFF. The DNA for the CDR3 is TGCGCCAGCAGCCAAGATGTTGGGCAGGGGAACACTGAAGCTTTCTTT.